Listed below are T cell receptor beta chains from one sample, sequenced in a study of shared clonotypes between healthy human individuals. TCRdb's table, derived via immunoSEQ multiplex PCR, lists solely in-frame clones and lacks some. This table holds 600,000 or so clones, 85% to 95% found once. What was sequenced was naive CD8+ T cells sorted from blood. Receptors were obtained from a woman aged 25-40 years in good health. The CDR3 runs from the conserved cysteine through the conserved F or W. Size is omitted from some rows. Given values are once, few, many or a class for expanded clones.

v_gene	abundance	CDR3aa
TRBV19	.	CASQGRVREQPQHF
TRBV7-9	.	CASTSSGDYYNEQFF
TRBV19	.	CASRTGLTEAFF
TRBV30	.	CAWSNRGRGNQPQHF
TRBV5-6	once	CASSLYLAATDTQYF
TRBV28	.	CASSTTGTGTYNGYTF
TRBV27	.	CASTPYPGYEQYF
TRBV27	.	CASRLTEANYGYTF
TRBV4-1	.	CASSQDLERESYEQYF
TRBV7-8	.	CASSLDYNEQFF
TRBV5-8	.	CASTSGYTF
TRBV11-2	once	CASSWGRDTQYF
TRBV27	.	CASRKRNEQFF
TRBV4-2	.	CASSPRLAGGNNEQFF
TRBV6-5	.	CASRPGTQSQETQYF
TRBV2	.	CASSENRVSGNTIYF
TRBV15	.	CATSRDTERGSNYGYTF
TRBV5-1	.	CASSPGTGGYGYTF
TRBV7-9	once	CASSSHLSGKGNEQFF
TRBV27	.	CASSLLVGTGAYEQYF
TRBV27	.	CASRTGSYNEQFF
TRBV4-2	once	CASSQEIPNEQFF
TRBV7-9	.	CASSSRQTNTEAFF
TRBV19	.	CASSGSGRAVKTQYF
TRBV7-9	.	CASSLTAGLRMETQYF
TRBV29-1	.	CSVGTSGIVQYF
TRBV19	.	CASTTWEWTSGYTGELFF
TRBV19	.	CASSSGLAGVYNEQFF
TRBV2	once	CASSEARNTGELFF
TRBV19	.	CASSTDRDNLDYGYTF
TRBV11-2	.	CASSWTGTNVYNEQFF
TRBV5-6	.	CASSGGLNAYEQYF
TRBV7-8	.	CASSEIIRGETQYF
TRBV29-1	.	CSTGAAREAFF
TRBV19	once	CASSMEEGPPYEQYF
TRBV29-1	.	CSVEEWHREPAVFTEAFF
TRBV18	.	CASSPIPANSGKTLTGELFF
TRBV11-2	.	CASSLAEAYEQYF
TRBV19	.	CASSPREREQFF
TRBV7-9	.	CASSSSSNYGYTF
TRBV4-1	.	CASSQDRTGVYTEAFF
TRBV5-6	few	CASSFFTTEAFF
TRBV27	.	CASSLAGISYEQYF
TRBV30	.	CAWSYAYTQYF
TRBV15	.	CATSRGTRLPGVHEQYF
TRBV28	once	CASRDDTYEQYF
TRBV5-4	.	CASSLEELAGGFTDTQYF
TRBV19	.	CASSQILGGSGYTF
TRBV6-6	.	CASSLGETYEQYF
TRBV10-2	.	CASSESPGFDGYTF
TRBV27	.	CASSFLGQDYGYTF
TRBV5-6	.	CASSQEREGFYEQYF